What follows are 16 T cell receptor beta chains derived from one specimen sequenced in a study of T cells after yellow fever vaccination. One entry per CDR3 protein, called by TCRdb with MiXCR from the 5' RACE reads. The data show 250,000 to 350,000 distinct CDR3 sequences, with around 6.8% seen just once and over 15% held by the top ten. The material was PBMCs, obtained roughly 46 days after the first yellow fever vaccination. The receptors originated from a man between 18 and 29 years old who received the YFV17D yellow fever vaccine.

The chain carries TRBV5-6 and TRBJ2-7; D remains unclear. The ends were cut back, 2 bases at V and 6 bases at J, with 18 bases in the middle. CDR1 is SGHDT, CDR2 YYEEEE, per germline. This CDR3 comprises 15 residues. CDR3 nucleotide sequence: TGTGCCAGCAGCTTAAAAAATCGTCCCCTAGTCGAGCAGTACGTC. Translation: CASSLKNRPLVEQYV.

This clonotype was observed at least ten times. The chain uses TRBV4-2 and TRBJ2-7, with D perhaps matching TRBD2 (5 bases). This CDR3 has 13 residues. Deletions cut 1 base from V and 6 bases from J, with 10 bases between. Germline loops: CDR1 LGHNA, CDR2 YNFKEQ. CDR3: CASSQGPAAEQYV. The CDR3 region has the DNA TGTGCCAGCAGCCAAGGTCCAGCGGCCGAGCAGTACGTC.

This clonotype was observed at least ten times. As DNA, the CDR3 is TGCAGTGCTAGAGATCAAGGGTCCTACGAGCAGTACTTC. Its protein is CSARDQGSYEQYF. This chain uses TRBV20-1 with TRBJ2-7; D not certain. The CDR3 runs to 13 residues. V lost 0 bases and J 1 base, leaving 7 bases between the germline ends. Looked up from germline, CDR1 is DFQATT and CDR2 is SNEGSKA (reference sequence).

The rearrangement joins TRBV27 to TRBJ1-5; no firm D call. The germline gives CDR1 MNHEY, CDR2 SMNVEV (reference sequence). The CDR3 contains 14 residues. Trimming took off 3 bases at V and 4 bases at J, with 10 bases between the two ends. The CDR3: CASSLKGTNQPQHF. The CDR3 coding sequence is TGTGCCAGCAGTTTGAAGGGAACTAATCAGCCCCAGCATTTT.

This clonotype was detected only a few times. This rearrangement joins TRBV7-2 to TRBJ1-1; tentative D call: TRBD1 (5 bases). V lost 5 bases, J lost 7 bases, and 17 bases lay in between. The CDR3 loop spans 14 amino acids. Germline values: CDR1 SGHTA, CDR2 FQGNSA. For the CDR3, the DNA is TGTGCCAGCAGCGAGGGGAGGTCCCCCCGTGAAGCTTTCTTT. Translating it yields CASSEGRSPREAFF.

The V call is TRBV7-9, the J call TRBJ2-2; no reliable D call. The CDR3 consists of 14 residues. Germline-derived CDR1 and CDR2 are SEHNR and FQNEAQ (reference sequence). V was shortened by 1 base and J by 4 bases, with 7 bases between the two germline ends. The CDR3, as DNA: TGTGCCAGCAGCTTAGAGGCACGCACCGGGGAGCTGTTTTTT. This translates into CASSLEARTGELFF.

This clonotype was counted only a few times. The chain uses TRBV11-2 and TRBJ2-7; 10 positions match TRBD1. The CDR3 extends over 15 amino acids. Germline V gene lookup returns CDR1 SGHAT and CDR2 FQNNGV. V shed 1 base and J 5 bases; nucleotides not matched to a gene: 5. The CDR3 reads CASSLGSGTGDEQYF. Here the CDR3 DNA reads TGTGCCAGCAGCTTAGGATCCGGGACAGGGGACGAGCAGTACTTC.

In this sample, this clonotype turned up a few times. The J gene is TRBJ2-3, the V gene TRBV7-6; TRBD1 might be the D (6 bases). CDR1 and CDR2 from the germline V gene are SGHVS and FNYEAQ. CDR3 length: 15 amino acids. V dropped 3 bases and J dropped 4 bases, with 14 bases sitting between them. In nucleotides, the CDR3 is TGTGCCAGCAGCTTGAACCAGGGGTCCTCAGATACGCAGTATTTT. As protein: CASSLNQGSSDTQYF.

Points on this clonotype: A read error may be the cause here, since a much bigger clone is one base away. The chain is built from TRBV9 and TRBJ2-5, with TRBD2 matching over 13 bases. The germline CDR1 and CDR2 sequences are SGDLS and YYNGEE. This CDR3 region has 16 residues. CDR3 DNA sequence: TGTGCCAGCAGCGTAGGGGGACTAGCGGGGATAGAGTCCCAGTACTTC. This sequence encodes CASSVGGLAGIESQYF.

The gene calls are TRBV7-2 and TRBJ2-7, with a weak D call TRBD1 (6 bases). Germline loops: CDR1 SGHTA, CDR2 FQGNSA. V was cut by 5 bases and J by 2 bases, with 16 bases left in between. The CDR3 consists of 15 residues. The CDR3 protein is CASSPGHRVAYEQYF. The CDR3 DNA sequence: TGTGCCAGCAGCCCCGGGCACAGGGTTGCCTACGAGCAGTACTTC.

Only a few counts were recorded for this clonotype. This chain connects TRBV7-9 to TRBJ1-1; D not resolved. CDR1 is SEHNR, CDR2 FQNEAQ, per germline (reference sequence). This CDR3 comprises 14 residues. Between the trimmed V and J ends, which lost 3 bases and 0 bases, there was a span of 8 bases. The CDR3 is CASSFEVVNTEAFF. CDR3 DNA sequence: TGTGCCAGCAGCTTTGAAGTAGTGAACACTGAAGCTTTCTTT.

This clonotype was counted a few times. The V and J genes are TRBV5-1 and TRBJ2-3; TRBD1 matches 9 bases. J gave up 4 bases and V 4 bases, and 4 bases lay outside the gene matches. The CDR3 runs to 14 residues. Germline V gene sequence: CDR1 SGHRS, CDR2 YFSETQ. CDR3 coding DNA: TGCGCCAGCAGCCCCGGGACAGGGTCAGATACGCAGTATTTT. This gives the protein CASSPGTGSDTQYF.

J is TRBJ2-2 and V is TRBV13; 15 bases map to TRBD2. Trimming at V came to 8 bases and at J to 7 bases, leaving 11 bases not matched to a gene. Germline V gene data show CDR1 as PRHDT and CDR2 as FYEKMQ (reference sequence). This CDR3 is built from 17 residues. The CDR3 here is CASGPGLAGGPIGELFF. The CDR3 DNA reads TGTGCCAGCGGCCCTGGACTAGCGGGGGGGCCAATCGGGGAGCTGTTTTTT.

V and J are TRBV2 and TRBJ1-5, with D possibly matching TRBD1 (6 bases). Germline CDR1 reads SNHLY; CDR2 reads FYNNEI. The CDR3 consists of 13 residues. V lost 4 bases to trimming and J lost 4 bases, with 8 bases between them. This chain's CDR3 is CASSGTENQPQHF. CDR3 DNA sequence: TGTGCCAGCAGTGGGACAGAGAATCAGCCCCAGCATTTT.

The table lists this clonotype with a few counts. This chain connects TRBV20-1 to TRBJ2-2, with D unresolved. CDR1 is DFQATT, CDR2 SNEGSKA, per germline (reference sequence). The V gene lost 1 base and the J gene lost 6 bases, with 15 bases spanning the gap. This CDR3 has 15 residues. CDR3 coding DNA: TGCAGTGCTAGAGTCCCCGGAACCAGCGCCGGGGAGCTGTTTTTT. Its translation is CSARVPGTSAGELFF.

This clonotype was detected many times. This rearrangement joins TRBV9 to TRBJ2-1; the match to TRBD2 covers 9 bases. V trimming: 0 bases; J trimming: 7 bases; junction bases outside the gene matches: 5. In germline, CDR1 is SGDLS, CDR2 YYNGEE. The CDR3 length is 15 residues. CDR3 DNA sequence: TGTGCCAGCAGCGTAGTGGCGGGGGGGGTTAATGAGCAGTTCTTC. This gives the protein CASSVVAGGVNEQFF. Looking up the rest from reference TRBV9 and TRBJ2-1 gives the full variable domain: DSGVTQTPKHLITATGQRVTLRCSPRSGDLSVYWYQQSLDQGLQFLIQYYNGEERAKGNILERFSAQQFPDLHSELNLSSLELGDSALYFCASSVVAGGVNEQFFGPGTRLTVL.